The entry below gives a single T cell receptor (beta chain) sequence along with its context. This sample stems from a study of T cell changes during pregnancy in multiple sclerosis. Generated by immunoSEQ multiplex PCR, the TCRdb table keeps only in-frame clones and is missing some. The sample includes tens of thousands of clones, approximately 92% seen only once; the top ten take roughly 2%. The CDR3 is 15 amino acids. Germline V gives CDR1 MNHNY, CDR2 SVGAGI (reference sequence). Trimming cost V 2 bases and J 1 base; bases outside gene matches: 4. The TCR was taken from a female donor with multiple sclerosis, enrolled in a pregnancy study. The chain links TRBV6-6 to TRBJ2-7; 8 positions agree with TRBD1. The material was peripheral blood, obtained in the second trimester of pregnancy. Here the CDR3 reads CASSYKTGDSYEQYF. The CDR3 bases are TGTGCCAGCAGTTACAAGACAGGGGATTCCTACGAGCAGTACTTC.